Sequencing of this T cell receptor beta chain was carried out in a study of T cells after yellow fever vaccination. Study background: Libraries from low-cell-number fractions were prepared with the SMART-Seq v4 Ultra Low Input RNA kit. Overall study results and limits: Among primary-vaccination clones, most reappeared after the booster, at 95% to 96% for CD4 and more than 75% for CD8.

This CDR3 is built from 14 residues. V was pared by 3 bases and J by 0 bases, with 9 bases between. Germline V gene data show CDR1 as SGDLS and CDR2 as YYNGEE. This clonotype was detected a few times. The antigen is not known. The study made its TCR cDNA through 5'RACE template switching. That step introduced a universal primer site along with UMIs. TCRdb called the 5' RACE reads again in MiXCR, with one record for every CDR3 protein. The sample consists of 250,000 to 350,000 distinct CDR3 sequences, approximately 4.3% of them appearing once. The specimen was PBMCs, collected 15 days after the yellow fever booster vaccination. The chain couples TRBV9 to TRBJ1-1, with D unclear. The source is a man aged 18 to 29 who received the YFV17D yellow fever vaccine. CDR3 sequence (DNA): TGTGCCAGCAGCGGGACGGAGATGAACACTGAAGCTTTCTTT. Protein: CASSGTEMNTEAFF.